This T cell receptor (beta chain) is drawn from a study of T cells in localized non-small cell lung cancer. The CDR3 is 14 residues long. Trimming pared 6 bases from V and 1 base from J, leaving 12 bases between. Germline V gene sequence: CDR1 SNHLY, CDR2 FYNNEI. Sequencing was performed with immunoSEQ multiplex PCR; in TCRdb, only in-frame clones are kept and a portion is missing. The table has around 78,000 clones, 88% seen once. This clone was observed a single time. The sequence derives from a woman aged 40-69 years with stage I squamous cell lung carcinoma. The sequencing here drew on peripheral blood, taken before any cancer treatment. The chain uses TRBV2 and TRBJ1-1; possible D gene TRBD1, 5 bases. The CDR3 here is CASRGRQRNTEAFF. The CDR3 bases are TGTGCCAGCAGGGGCCGACAGAGGAACACTGAAGCTTTCTTT.